One TCR beta chain is described in this entry. These data originate in a study of blood T cell repertoires in COVID-19. Study summary: COVID-19 samples from acute and convalescent phases originated in the United States, Italy and Spain.

As handled by the study authors: Amplification with reference gene primers provided the estimates of nucleated cell counts. Measured with immunoSEQ multiplex PCR; TCRdb has only the in-frame clones, and not every one. V, J and clone size are taken as reported in that table, and D and trimming were inferred from the DNA itself. The sample carries approximately 480,000 clones, 75% to 90% recorded once. Germline CDR1 is LGHNT and CDR2 is FRNRAP. V dropped 1 base and J dropped 4; count of bases not matched to a gene: 7. This CDR3 spans 17 amino acids. Sequenced material: peripheral blood. The chain links TRBV12-5 to TRBJ2-3; 11 nucleotides align to TRBD2. The receptor's source is a man between 18 and 35 years old with COVID-19, enrolled during active disease. The chain's CDR3 is CASGLAPTSGGADTQYF. DNA of the CDR3: TGTGCTAGTGGTTTGGCCCCTACTAGCGGGGGTGCAGATACGCAGTATTTT.